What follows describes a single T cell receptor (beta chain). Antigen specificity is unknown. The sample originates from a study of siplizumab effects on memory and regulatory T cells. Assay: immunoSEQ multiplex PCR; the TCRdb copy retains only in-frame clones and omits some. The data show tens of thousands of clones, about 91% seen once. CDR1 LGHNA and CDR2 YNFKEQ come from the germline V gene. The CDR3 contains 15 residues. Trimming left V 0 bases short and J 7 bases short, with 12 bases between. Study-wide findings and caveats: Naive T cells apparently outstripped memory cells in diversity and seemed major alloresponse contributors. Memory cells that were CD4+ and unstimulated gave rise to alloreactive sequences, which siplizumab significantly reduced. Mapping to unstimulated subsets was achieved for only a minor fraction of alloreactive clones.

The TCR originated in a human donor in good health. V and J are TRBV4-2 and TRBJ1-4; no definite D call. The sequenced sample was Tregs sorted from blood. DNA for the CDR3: TGTGCCAGCAGCCAAGATGCAGCCCCGGGTGAAAAACTGTTTTTT. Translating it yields CASSQDAAPGEKLFF.